In this sample, the clone carrying this TCR beta chain turned up many times. As yet, its antigen is unknown. Unique molecular identifiers featured in how the TCRbeta library was prepared. TCRdb passed the PCR reads through MiXCR, listing each CDR3 protein once. The data show around 490,000 distinct CDR3 sequences, with approximately 10% seen just once and 14% held by the top ten. This sample is part of a study of T-cell reconstitution after alpha-beta-depleted transplantation in children. The germline V gene encodes CDR1 SQVTM and CDR2 ANQGSEA. The CDR3 spans 14 residues. V lost 6 bases to trimming and J lost 3 bases, with 15 bases between them. Study outcomes and limitations: Where some patients showed high TCRbeta diversity at day 60, it came from recipient T cells and thymic progenitors that had survived.

The TCR originated in a female patient aged 2-15 years who had a stem cell transplant for aplastic anemia, so the T cells may come from the graft donor. The V and J genes are TRBV29-1 and TRBJ2-1; TRBD2 is a possible D gene (6 bases). The sequenced sample was PBMCs, mostly from graft donor cells, obtained 180 days after TCRalphabeta/CD19-depleted stem cell transplant. The CDR3 protein is CSVSRGSGYNEQFF. The CDR3 coding sequence is TGCAGCGTGAGTCGGGGGAGCGGCTACAATGAGCAGTTCTTC.